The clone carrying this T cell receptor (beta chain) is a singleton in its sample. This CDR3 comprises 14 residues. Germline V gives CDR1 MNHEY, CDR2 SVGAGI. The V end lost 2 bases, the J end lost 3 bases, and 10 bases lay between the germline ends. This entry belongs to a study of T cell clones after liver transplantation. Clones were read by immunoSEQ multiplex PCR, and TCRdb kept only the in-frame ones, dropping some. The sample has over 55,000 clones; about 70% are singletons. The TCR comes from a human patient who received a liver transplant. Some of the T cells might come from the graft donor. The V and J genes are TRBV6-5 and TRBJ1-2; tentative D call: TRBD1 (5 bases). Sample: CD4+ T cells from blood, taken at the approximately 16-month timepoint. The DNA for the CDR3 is TGTGCCAGCAGTTACACAGGCAGGGACTATGGCTACACCTTC. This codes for CASSYTGRDYGYTF.